What follows are 19 T cell receptor beta chains derived from one specimen sequenced in a study of T cell clonality in common variable immunodeficiency. Measured with immunoSEQ multiplex PCR; TCRdb has only the in-frame clones, and not every one. The sample presents 40,000 to 55,000 clones, none singletons. Sequencing used peripheral blood mononuclear cells. The receptors stem from a person between 18 and 70 years old in good health.

Ten or more counts support this clone. The read falls 3 residues short of the CDR3 end, and the missing part is taken from the germline J gene. The chain carries TRBV7-6 and TRBJ1-1, with 7 bases aligning to TRBD1. Germline-derived CDR1 and CDR2 are SGHVS and FNYEAQ. The CDR3 has 17 amino acids. The junction had 15 bases not matched to a gene; V was cut back by 8 bases and J by 0 bases. The sequenced part of the CDR3 DNA is TGTGCCAGCCGGCTAAGACAGGGCCCGGAAATGAACACTGAA. The encoded protein is CASRLRQGPEMNTE. The entire CDR3 sequence reads CASRLRQGPEMNTEAFF.

This clone was detected many times. The read comes to an end 3 residues before the CDR3 does, leaving the germline J gene to fill in the end. The sample contains more than one DNA sequence encoding this CDR3. The chain joins TRBV18 to TRBJ2-4; tentative D call: TRBD2 (5 bases). The CDR3 contains 19 residues. Germline V CDR1 and CDR2: KGHSH, LQKENI. V lost 3 bases to trimming and J lost 2 bases, with 23 bases between them. The covered CDR3 bases are TGTGCCAGCTCACCCTCCGGACCAACCACTGGCGGGTCCAAAAACATT. Protein: CASSPSGPTTGGSKNI. The full CDR3 reads CASSPSGPTTGGSKNIQYF.

This clone was counted a few times. The read terminates 3 residues before the CDR3 end, so the remaining end is supplied by the germline J gene. The chain recombines TRBV4-2 with TRBJ2-7; D perhaps matches TRBD2 (6 bases). CDR3 length equals 16 residues. Germline lookup yields CDR1 LGHNA and CDR2 YNFKEQ. V was trimmed by 0 bases and J by 0 bases, leaving 12 bases between them. The CDR3 bases that were read are TGTGCCAGCAGCCAAGACCCGGGGGTGAGCTCCTACGAG. Translation: CASSQDPGVSSYE. The CDR3 reads in full as CASSQDPGVSSYEQYF.

This clone was counted at least ten times. The read halts 3 residues ahead of the CDR3 end, with the missing end drawn from the germline J gene. This rearrangement joins TRBV2 to TRBJ2-5, with 7 positions matching TRBD1. J gave up 0 bases and V 10 bases, and 11 bases lay outside the gene matches. Germline lookup yields CDR1 SNHLY and CDR2 FYNNEI. CDR3 length equals 15 residues. CDR3 DNA, as far as it was read: TGTGCCATCTGGTTCCGGGACAGTAACCAAGAGACC. Its translation: CAIWFRDSNQET. The CDR3 reads in full as CAIWFRDSNQETQYF. Variable domain in full (rest from reference TRBV2 and TRBJ2-5): EPEVTQTPSHQVTQMGQEVILRCVPISNHLYFYWYRQILGQKVEFLVSFYNNEISEKSEIFDDQFSVERPDGSNFTLKIRSTKLEDSAMYFCAIWFRDSNQETQYFGPGTRLLVL.

The sample holds many counts of this clone. The CDR3 extends 3 residues past the end of the read, so its final part is completed from the germline J gene. The chain recombines TRBV5-6 with TRBJ1-2; D might be TRBD1 (5 bases). The germline CDR1 and CDR2 sequences are SGHDT and YYEEEE. The CDR3 consists of 14 residues. This CDR3 reads CASIFHGHRGGYTF. The DNA read from the CDR3 is TGTGCCAGCATTTTCCATGGGCATAGGGGCGGC.

Ten or more counts support this clone. The CDR3 goes on 3 residues after the read ends, and that part is filled in from the germline J gene. The sample holds other DNA sequences that translate to the same CDR3. This sequence joins TRBV19 and TRBJ1-1, with 9 positions matching TRBD1. The CDR3 totals 14 residues. CDR1 and CDR2 (germline): LNHDA, SQIVND (reference sequence). V lost 5 bases, J lost 5 bases, and 6 bases stayed unmatched. CDR3: CASSSDRGGTEAFF. CDR3 DNA (partial): TGTGCCAGTAGTTCGGACAGGGGAGGTACTGAA. Looking up the rest from reference TRBV19 and TRBJ1-1 gives the full variable domain: DGGITQSPKYLFRKEGQNVTLSCEQNLNHDAMYWYRQDPGQGLRLIYYSQIVNDFQKGDIAEGYSVSREKKESFPLTVTSAQKNPTAFYLCASSSDRGGTEAFFGQGTRLTVV.

This clone was recorded many times. The CDR3 end lies 3 residues beyond the end of the read and is filled in from the germline J gene. V gene TRBV18 combines with J gene TRBJ2-7; the match to TRBD2 covers 9 bases. CDR3 length equals 16 residues. The germline V gene encodes CDR1 KGHSH and CDR2 LQKENI. With V trimmed by 2 bases and J by 0 bases, 5 bases remained unmatched. CDR3 DNA, as far as it was read: TGTGCCAGCTCACCAATAGCGGGGGTTACCTCCTACGAG. Translating gives CASSPIAGVTSYE. The entire CDR3 sequence reads CASSPIAGVTSYEQYF.

This clone was seen a handful of times. Sequencing ends 3 residues short of the CDR3 end; the germline J gene provides the rest. This chain connects TRBV2 to TRBJ2-3; D is uncertain. CDR1 is SNHLY and CDR2 is FYNNEI in the germline V gene. CDR3 length equals 13 residues. V was clipped by 8 bases and J by 7 bases, with 16 bases between them. The CDR3 DNA, read in part, is TGTGCCAGCGCACCTACAAGGGCCTATACG. Encoded protein: CASAPTRAYT. The CDR3 in its entirety is CASAPTRAYTQYF.

There are many counts of this clone. The missing CDR3 end, 3 residues past where the read stops, is filled in from the germline J gene. The chain uses TRBV5-1 and TRBJ1-4, with TRBD1 identical over 7 bases. Germline lookup yields CDR1 SGHRS and CDR2 YFSETQ. V dropped 4 bases and J dropped 2; count of bases not matched to a gene: 8. The CDR3 is made up of 16 amino acids. Incomplete CDR3 DNA: TGCGCCAGCAGCCCTGAGACAGGGTCTACTAATGAAAAA. Amino acid sequence: CASSPETGSTNEK. The whole CDR3 protein reads CASSPETGSTNEKLFF.

In this sample, this clone turned up many times. The CDR3 extends 3 residues past the end of the read, so its final part is completed from the germline J gene. This chain connects TRBV28 to TRBJ2-3; TRBD1 aligns across 9 bases. Trimming cost V 5 bases and J 7 bases; bases outside gene matches: 7. The CDR3 totals 14 residues. Germline V gives CDR1 MDHEN, CDR2 SYDVKM. CDR3: CASSLTGGGNTQYF. The CDR3 DNA, read in part, is TGTGCCAGCAGTCTCACAGGGGGCGGCAATACG.

This clone was seen repeatedly, ten times or more. The read halts 3 residues ahead of the CDR3 end, with the missing end drawn from the germline J gene. The chain joins TRBV18 to TRBJ2-7; the D gene is possibly TRBD2 (6 bases). Between the trimmed V and J ends, which lost 4 bases and 6 bases, there was a span of 19 bases. Germline lookup yields CDR1 KGHSH and CDR2 LQKENI. The CDR3 contains 15 residues. CDR3 sequence: CASSLSHNSGGEQYF. The sequenced CDR3 bases are TGTGCCAGCTCACTTTCACACAACTCCGGGGGCGAG.

This clone was seen many times. With the read ending 3 residues before the CDR3 end, the germline J gene is used to fill in that end. The chain has TRBV30 and TRBJ2-1, with 10 positions matching TRBD2. Germline trimming cut 7 bases from V and 1 base from J; bases unmatched to any gene: 4. Looked up from germline, CDR1 is GTSNPN and CDR2 is SVGIG (reference sequence). This CDR3 has 14 residues. This CDR3 reads CAFQREGSYNEQFF. The CDR3 DNA, read in part, is TGTGCCTTTCAGCGGGAGGGGTCCTACAATGAG. The variable domain in full, completed from reference TRBV30 and TRBJ2-1, reads SQTIHQWPATLVQPVGSPLSLECTVEGTSNPNLYWYRQAAGRGLQLLFYSVGIGQISSEVPQNLSASRPQDRQFILSSKKLLLSDSGFYLCAFQREGSYNEQFFGPGTRLTVL.

This clone was found many times. The DNA ends 3 residues before the CDR3 does, and the rest of the CDR3 is filled in from the germline J gene. The chain carries TRBV29-1 and TRBJ1-2; 9 bases match TRBD1. V lost 6 bases to trimming and J lost 3 bases; unmatched junction nucleotides: 5. Per the germline V gene, CDR1 is SQVTM and CDR2 is ANQGSEA. The CDR3 is made up of 13 amino acids. The covered CDR3 bases are TGCAGCGTGCAGAGGACAGGGGACTATGGC. Its translation: CSVQRTGDYG. The full CDR3 protein reads CSVQRTGDYGYTF.

This clone was counted at least ten times. Coverage ceases 3 residues before the CDR3 finishes, and the germline J gene fills in the end. V gene TRBV11-1 combines with J gene TRBJ1-4; TRBD1 matches at 7 bases. This CDR3 is built from 14 residues. The germline gives CDR1 SGHAT, CDR2 FQDESV (reference sequence). J lost 4 bases, V lost 5 bases, and 4 bases had no gene match. This chain's CDR3 is CASSNRGINEKLFF. The sequenced part of the CDR3 DNA is TGTGCCAGCAGCAACAGGGGAATTAATGAAAAA.

This clone has at least ten counts. The sequenced fragment ends 3 residues before the CDR3 boundary, so the rest is inferred from the germline J gene. This rearrangement joins TRBV2 to TRBJ2-7; no clear D gene. The CDR3 is 15 amino acids. Looked up from germline, CDR1 is SNHLY and CDR2 is FYNNEI. Trimming left V 5 bases short and J 0 bases short, with 14 bases between. CDR3 bases read: TGTGCCAGCAGTTTCCTGGCGGCAAGCTCCTACGAG. This gives the protein CASSFLAASSYE. The entire CDR3 reads CASSFLAASSYEQYF.

This clone was detected ten times or more. The covered CDR3 bases are TGTGCCAGCAGTGAAGGAGGGGGCGGTGGAAACACC. This gives the protein CASSEGGGGGNT. The CDR3 in its entirety is CASSEGGGGGNTIYF. The V call is TRBV6-1, the J call TRBJ1-3, with TRBD1 matching 7 bases. The CDR3 end falls 3 residues outside the read, so it is completed with the germline J gene. Looked up from germline, CDR1 is MNHNS and CDR2 is SASEGT. The CDR3 loop spans 15 amino acids. The junction had 3 bases not matched to a gene; V was cut back by 1 base and J by 3 bases.

CDR3 DNA, as far as it was read: TGTGCCAGAAGCCCGATCGCCGACAGGGACTATGGC. The encoded protein is CARSPIADRDYG. The whole CDR3 region reads CARSPIADRDYGYTF. This chain connects TRBV5-3 to TRBJ1-2; 7 bases agree with TRBD1. The read stops 3 residues short of the end of the CDR3; the missing end is completed from the germline J gene. TRBV5-3 is annotated as an ORF whose role is uncertain. V was pared by 4 bases and J by 3 bases, with 9 bases of the junction left unmatched. This CDR3 has 15 residues.

This clone was seen repeatedly, ten times or more. Read sequence stops 3 residues before the CDR3 end, and the germline J gene provides the missing end. V is TRBV19 and J is TRBJ1-1, with 7 bases lining up with TRBD1. Germline values: CDR1 LNHDA, CDR2 SQIVND (reference sequence). This CDR3 is built from 13 residues. The trim removed 9 bases at V and 4 bases at J, leaving 8 bases unmatched. This CDR3 is CASHRGDITEAFF. The covered CDR3 bases are TGTGCCAGCCACAGGGGAGATATCACTGAA.

In this sample, this clone turned up many times. The CDR3 loop reads CASSNGQGDTGELFF. CDR3 DNA (partial): TGTGCCAGCAGCAACGGACAGGGGGACACCGGGGAG. J is TRBJ2-2 and V is TRBV7-8; TRBD1 matches at 10 bases. The read terminates 3 residues ahead of where the CDR3 ends, so the germline J gene completes it. V gave up 5 bases and J gave up 3 bases; unmatched junction bases: 3. The germline V gene has CDR1 SGHVS and CDR2 FQNEAQ. The CDR3 covers 15 residues.